Sequencing of this T cell receptor beta chain was carried out in a study of cytomegalovirus exposure and HLA in healthy donors. The PCR was carried out with 60 Vbeta primers and 13 Jbeta primers. Assay used: immunoSEQ multiplex PCR; TCRdb lists only in-frame clones, some missing. Of around 150,000 clones in the sample, roughly 79% are singletons; the top ten hold over 0.95%. Material for sequencing was PBMCs. The TCR sequence derives from a woman aged 45 to 65 in good health and CMV-seropositive.

The CDR3, as DNA: TGCAGCGTTGACGGGGGGGGACTAGAGACCCAGTACTTC. As protein: CSVDGGGLETQYF. This rearrangement joins TRBV29-1 to TRBJ2-5; 8 bases line up with TRBD2. With V trimmed by 3 bases and J by 4 bases, 4 bases remained unmatched. Germline CDR1 and CDR2: SQVTM and ANQGSEA. This CDR3 is 13 amino acids long. The complete variable domain, with remaining parts taken from reference TRBV29-1 and TRBJ2-5, reads SAVISQKPSRDICQRGTSLTIQCQVDSQVTMMFWYRQQPGQSLTLIATANQGSEATYESGFVIDKFPISRPNLTFSTLTVSNMSPEDSSIYLCSVDGGGLETQYFGPGTRLLVL.